The 3 T cell receptor beta chains reported below all come from one sample, sequenced in a study of OX40 agonist ivuxolimab in advanced cancers. The method was immunoSEQ multiplex PCR; TCRdb's version includes in-frame clones alone and lacks a portion of them. This table has roughly 100,000 clones, about 92% appearing once. The sample here was CD4+ or CD8+ T cells sorted from blood, taken in a trial of the OX40 agonist ivuxolimab. These receptors all come from an adult with an advanced solid tumor such as melanoma, head and neck, liver or kidney cancer.

This clone was recorded only once. The chain is built from TRBV6-1 and TRBJ2-1, with TRBD2 matching over 12 bases. Germline CDR1 and CDR2: MNHNS and SASEGT. The CDR3 consists of 15 residues. V was pared by 2 bases and J by 4 bases, with 0 bases of the junction left unmatched. CDR3 DNA: TGTGCCAGCAGTGAACTAGCGGGAGGGTACAATGAGCAGTTCTTC. Translating it yields CASSELAGGYNEQFF.

The chain combines TRBV2 with TRBJ1-1, with unresolved D. The germline V and J ends were trimmed by 9 bases and 0 bases, with 11 bases remaining between them. This CDR3 region has 13 residues. Germline values: CDR1 SNHLY, CDR2 FYNNEI. In DNA form, the CDR3 reads TGTGCCAGGGGTGGCAGCTTGAACACTGAAGCTTTCTTT. Protein sequence: CARGGSLNTEAFF.

The V and J genes are TRBV6-6 and TRBJ1-4; 7 nucleotides align to TRBD1. V lost 6 bases and J lost 8; bases outside the gene matches: 6. Germline values: CDR1 MNHNY, CDR2 SVGAGI (reference sequence). The CDR3 covers 13 residues. CDR3 sequence reads: CASRTGLREKLFF. As DNA, the CDR3 is TGTGCCAGCAGGACAGGGCTGCGAGAAAAACTGTTTTTT.